One and the same sample provided the 10 T cell receptor beta chains below, sequenced in a study of cytomegalovirus exposure and HLA in healthy donors. Vbeta (60) and Jbeta (13) primers were used in the PCR. Only in-frame clones appear in the TCRdb table, and some are missing; sequencing was by immunoSEQ multiplex PCR. The sample holds about 160,000 clones; 71% are singletons and the top ten take approximately 2.5%. The sample was PBMCs. Receptor source: a woman in her twenties or thirties in good health and CMV-seronegative.

The chain employs TRBV5-1 and TRBJ2-2; D possibly corresponds to TRBD1 (5 bases). In germline, CDR1 is SGHRS, CDR2 YFSETQ. The germline V and J ends were trimmed by 2 bases and 6 bases, with 8 bases remaining between them. This CDR3 contains 13 residues. The CDR3 protein is CASSFTGAGELFF. The CDR3 DNA follows: TGCGCCAGCAGCTTCACAGGCGCCGGGGAGCTGTTTTTT.

The V and J genes are TRBV2 and TRBJ2-7; perhaps TRBD1 as D (5 bases). CDR3 size: 14 residues. V dropped 4 bases and J dropped 3 bases, with 13 bases sitting between them. Germline V gene lookup returns CDR1 SNHLY and CDR2 FYNNEI. In nucleotides, the CDR3 is TGTGCCAGCAGTGGGACACGAACCTTCTACGAGCAGTACTTC. Amino acid sequence: CASSGTRTFYEQYF.

This clone was counted a single time. The genes are TRBV4-2 and TRBJ2-3; 7 bases line up with TRBD2. Germline-derived CDR1 and CDR2 are LGHNA and YNFKEQ. The CDR3 runs to 17 residues. The V gene end was trimmed by 3 bases and the J gene end by 2 bases; junction bases not matched to a gene: 11. CDR3 region: CASSQPFGGRDTDTQYF. CDR3 bases: TGTGCCAGCAGCCAGCCTTTTGGGGGGAGGGACACAGATACGCAGTATTTT.

The chain links TRBV7-9 to TRBJ2-5; D is unresolved. Trimming shortened V by 3 bases and J by 0 bases, and 5 bases separated the two germline ends. There are 13 residues in the CDR3. The germline CDR1 and CDR2 sequences are SEHNR and FQNEAQ (reference sequence). The CDR3 loop reads CASSFPYQETQYF. As DNA, the CDR3 is TGTGCCAGCAGCTTCCCGTACCAAGAGACCCAGTACTTC.

This chain connects TRBV11-3 to TRBJ2-1; 12 bases are a match to TRBD2. The CDR3 spans 18 residues. Germline trimming cut 5 bases from V and 4 bases from J; bases unmatched to any gene: 12. CDR1 and CDR2 (germline): SGHNT, YENEEA. CDR3 loop: CASSPGSPSGRDYNEQFF. CDR3 in DNA: TGTGCCAGCAGCCCCGGGTCCCCTAGCGGGAGGGATTACAATGAGCAGTTCTTC.

Of note for this clone: Germline and junction disagree at one end, which may indicate a read error. V usage is TRBV9 and J usage is TRBJ2-3; 9 bases are a match to TRBD2. The CDR3 consists of 14 residues. Per germline, CDR1 SGDLS and CDR2 YYNGEE. This chain's CDR3 is CASSSGTSRDTQYF. The DNA for the CDR3 is TGTGCCAGCAGCTCCGGGACTAGCAGAGATACGCAGTATTTT.

The chain links TRBV6-1 to TRBJ2-5; 8 positions agree with TRBD1. The J call may be in error: the DNA end matches TRBJ2-7 better. The CDR3 covers 15 residues. The germline CDR1 and CDR2 sequences are MNHNS and SASEGT. In DNA, the CDR3 is TGTGCCAGCAGTAAGATACTGACAGGGGAATACGAGCAGTACTTC. It yields the protein CASSKILTGEYEQYF.

V and J are TRBV2 and TRBJ2-6; weak D call: TRBD1 (5 bases). The length of the CDR3 is 15 residues. V lost 7 bases to trimming and J lost 2 bases, with 12 bases between them. Germline V gene lookup returns CDR1 SNHLY and CDR2 FYNNEI. The CDR3 coding sequence is TGTGCCAGCACCCAAGACAGAGCTGGGGCCAACGTCCTGACTTTC. This encodes CASTQDRAGANVLTF.

Concerning this clone: Other DNA sequences in this specimen translate into the identical CDR3. The rearrangement joins TRBV5-6 to TRBJ2-7; possible D gene TRBD2, 6 bases. Germline V gene sequence: CDR1 SGHDT, CDR2 YYEEEE. V was cut by 5 bases and J by 3 bases, with 15 bases left in between. CDR3 size: 14 residues. CDR3 DNA: TGTGCCAGCAGAATATGGGCGGGGAGCTACGAGCAGTACTTC. It encodes CASRIWAGSYEQYF.

The V gene is TRBV30, the J gene TRBJ2-7; 10 nucleotides align to TRBD1. Germline V gene data show CDR1 as GTSNPN and CDR2 as SVGIG (reference sequence). This CDR3 comprises 13 residues. J gave up 6 bases and V 5 bases, and 7 bases lay outside the gene matches. The CDR3 coding sequence is TGTGCCTGGTCTACCGGGACAGGGGCCGAGCAGTACTTC. Its protein product is CAWSTGTGAEQYF.